This T cell receptor (beta chain) is drawn from a study of cytomegalovirus exposure and HLA in healthy donors. Study results and caveats: Researchers counted roughly 150 TCR beta chains as cytomegalovirus-associated. Available immune exposure information covered CMV serostatus only. TCR beta sequences reportedly predicted most subjects' HLA-A and HLA-B alleles accurately. Later analysis identified a missense DCLRE1C variant that was linked to TCR beta V- and J-gene trimming.

Germline trimming cut 4 bases from V and 1 base from J; bases unmatched to any gene: 5. The CDR3 is 15 residues long. The germline gives CDR1 MGHRA, CDR2 YSYEKL. The study ran its PCR with 60 Vbeta and 13 Jbeta primers. Repertoires were generated with immunoSEQ multiplex PCR, while TCRdb's copy carries only in-frame clones and drops some. The table shows more than 100,000 clones, with around 74% occurring only once. With respect to this clone: Its target is unknown.

This chain links TRBV4-1 with TRBJ1-1; TRBD1 aligns across 8 bases. The TCR was taken from a man in his sixties in good health and CMV-seropositive. Sample: PBMCs. The CDR3 DNA sequence: TGCGCCAGCAGCCTGATGACAGGGGAGAACACTGAAGCTTTCTTT. The encoded protein is CASSLMTGENTEAFF.